The 26 T cell receptor beta chains in this list originate from one sample, sequenced in a study of CD8+CD57+ T cells in acquired aplastic anemia. Patients chosen for sequencing had CD8+CD57+ cells that had expanded, as shown by flow cytometry. TCR beta VDJ and CDR3 profiling used genomic DNA as template. MiXCR, run by TCRdb on the reads, gives a single entry per CDR3 protein. The repertoire includes under 350,000 distinct CDR3 sequences, about three fifths of them detected once, and around 1.2% sits in the top ten. Sequencing input: sorted CD4+, CD8+, or CD8+CD57+ T cells (not recorded which) from PBMCs. The receptors shown here come from a human donor with aplastic anemia.

V usage is TRBV2 and J usage is TRBJ1-2; weak D call: TRBD1 (5 bases). The ends were cut back, 6 bases at V and 5 bases at J, with 13 bases in the middle. Germline V gene lookup returns CDR1 SNHLY and CDR2 FYNNEI. The CDR3 length is 13 residues. This chain's CDR3 is CASSGGDEYGYTF. CDR3 DNA sequence: TGTGCCAGCAGCGGAGGGGATGAGTATGGCTACACCTTC. The whole variable domain, remainder taken from reference TRBV2 and TRBJ1-2, is EPEVTQTPSHQVTQMGQEVILRCVPISNHLYFYWYRQILGQKVEFLVSFYNNEISEKSEIFDDQFSVERPDGSNFTLKIRSTKLEDSAMYFCASSGGDEYGYTFGSGTRLTVV.

This clonotype turned up a few times. The rearrangement links TRBV7-9 to TRBJ1-5, with TRBD1 matching over 12 bases. Germline loops: CDR1 SEHNR, CDR2 FQNEAQ (reference sequence). The CDR3 extends over 16 amino acids. J lost 6 bases, V lost 3 bases, and 6 bases had no gene match. CDR3 residues: CASSLAGTGGGQPQHF. The CDR3 DNA follows: TGTGCCAGCAGCTTGGCCGGGACAGGGGGCGGTCAGCCCCAGCATTTT.

The sample holds one count of this clonotype. J is TRBJ2-1 and V is TRBV5-1, with 9 nucleotides matching TRBD1. The germline CDR1 and CDR2 sequences are SGHRS and YFSETQ. This CDR3 region has 15 residues. With 3 bases clipped from V and 5 bases from J, the junction kept 6 bases outside the gene matches. As DNA, the CDR3 is TGCGCCAGCAGCTCTCGGACAGGGGCTGACAATGAGCAGTTCTTC. It encodes CASSSRTGADNEQFF.

This clonotype was detected only a few times. The V and J genes are TRBV7-2 and TRBJ2-7; the D gene is possibly TRBD1 (5 bases). The V gene's germline CDR1 is SGHTA and CDR2 FQGNSA. V was clipped by 1 base and J by 2 bases, with 15 bases between them. This CDR3 has 16 amino acids. CDR3 nucleotide sequence: TGTGCCAGCAGCTTAGGGCAGGGTGTTAGGGCCTACGAGCAGTACTTC. It is translated as CASSLGQGVRAYEQYF.

J is TRBJ2-1 and V is TRBV7-6; TRBD2 agrees at 14 bases. Trimming took 1 base from V and 6 from J; bases not matched to a gene: 11. The germline CDR1 and CDR2 sequences are SGHVS and FNYEAQ. The CDR3 contains 19 residues. The DNA for the CDR3 is TGTGCCAGCAGCTTAGAACTAAAAAAGGGACTAGCGGGGGCCAATGAGCAGTTCTTC. This translates into CASSLELKKGLAGANEQFF.

This clonotype was picked up many times. This chain links TRBV6-5 with TRBJ2-5; D might be TRBD1 (6 bases). Germline assignment: CDR1 MNHEY and CDR2 SVGAGI. V dropped 2 bases and J dropped 3 bases, with 13 bases sitting between them. There are 15 residues in the CDR3. The chain's CDR3 is CASSYPSAGEETQYF. CDR3 bases: TGTGCCAGCAGTTACCCGTCGGCAGGGGAAGAGACCCAGTACTTC.

The chain recombines TRBV19 with TRBJ1-2; no clear D gene. The ends were cut back, 8 bases at V and 4 bases at J, with 17 bases in the middle. CDR1 and CDR2 from the germline V gene are LNHDA and SQIVND (reference sequence). This CDR3 is 14 amino acids long. This CDR3 is CASDKGMEGYGYTF. CDR3 in DNA: TGTGCCAGTGATAAAGGGATGGAAGGCTATGGCTACACCTTC.

The chain uses TRBV29-1 and TRBJ2-5, with a possible D match to TRBD2 (5 bases). Germline CDR1 SQVTM, CDR2 ANQGSEA. V lost 7 bases and J 3 bases, leaving 12 bases between the germline ends. This CDR3 has 12 residues. CDR3 amino acids: CSARAREETQYF. CDR3 coding DNA: TGCAGCGCCCGGGCGAGGGAAGAGACCCAGTACTTC.

The rearrangement uses TRBV7-2 and TRBJ2-7, with D hard to call. CDR1 is SGHTA, CDR2 FQGNSA, per germline. The length of the CDR3 is 14 residues. Trimming pared 7 bases from V and 6 bases from J, leaving 19 bases between. The CDR3 DNA sequence: TGTGCCAGCAAGCACCAAGTTGACGGTCTCGAGCAGTACTTC. Protein: CASKHQVDGLEQYF.

In this sample, this clonotype turned up a few times. This chain uses TRBV10-3 with TRBJ2-2; TRBD1 matches 7 bases. Germline trimming cut 2 bases from V and 4 bases from J; bases unmatched to any gene: 4. The CDR3 is 15 amino acids. CDR1 and CDR2 (germline): ENHRY, SYGVKD. CDR3 sequence reads: CAISEMTGPTGELFF. Written as DNA, the CDR3 is TGTGCCATCAGTGAGATGACAGGGCCCACCGGGGAGCTGTTTTTT.

The V call is TRBV7-2, the J call TRBJ2-1, with a tentative D call TRBD2 (6 bases). The CDR3 is 15 residues long. Germline CDR1 and CDR2: SGHTA and FQGNSA. V lost 7 bases and J lost 0, with 13 bases in between. The CDR3: CASTLIADSYNEQFF. The CDR3 nucleotides are TGTGCCAGCACCCTTATAGCGGACTCCTACAATGAGCAGTTCTTC.

This clonotype has a handful of counts. This sequence joins TRBV12-3 or TRBV12-4 and TRBJ2-1, with a tentative D call TRBD1 (5 bases). Trimming took 4 bases from V and 4 from J, leaving 8 bases between them. The CDR3 extends over 13 amino acids. The CDR3 DNA reads as TGTGCCAGCAGTTCGAGACAGTACAATGAGCAGTTCTTC. Protein product: CASSSRQYNEQFF.

V and J are TRBV24-1 and TRBJ1-5, with D perhaps matching TRBD1 (6 bases). The ends were cut back, 5 bases at V and 7 bases at J, with 11 bases in the middle. CDR3 size: 13 residues. CDR1 is KGHDR, CDR2 SFDVKD, per germline. CDR3 sequence: CATSVGGWQPQHF. The CDR3 nucleotides are TGTGCCACCAGTGTTGGGGGCTGGCAGCCCCAGCATTTT.

This rearrangement joins TRBV29-1 to TRBJ1-4, with D maybe TRBD1 (5 bases). The CDR3 sequence is 14 residues long. The germline V and J ends were trimmed by 7 bases and 0 bases, with 12 bases remaining between them. Per germline, CDR1 SQVTM and CDR2 ANQGSEA. This chain's CDR3 is CSGGEQATNEKLFF. In nucleotides, the CDR3 is TGCAGCGGGGGGGAACAAGCAACTAATGAAAAACTGTTTTTT.

The V gene is TRBV18, the J gene TRBJ1-1, with 9 bases identical to TRBD1. The CDR3 consists of 15 residues. V was pared by 5 bases and J by 11 bases, with 15 bases of the junction left unmatched. Per germline, CDR1 KGHSH and CDR2 LQKENI. The CDR3 coding sequence is TGTGCCAGCTCAAACTCCGGGACAGGGACCGCGGTGGCTTTCTTT. The encoded protein is CASSNSGTGTAVAFF.

The sample holds a few counts of this clonotype. The chain has TRBV7-6 and TRBJ2-3; TRBD2 agrees at 8 bases. Per germline, CDR1 SGHVS and CDR2 FNYEAQ. The CDR3 covers 16 residues. V trimming: 1 base; J trimming: 5 bases; junction bases outside the gene matches: 8. The CDR3 protein is CASSLGPAGAVDTQYF. Written as DNA, the CDR3 is TGTGCCAGCAGCTTAGGTCCAGCGGGGGCGGTAGATACGCAGTATTTT.

In its sample, this clonotype was seen many times. The chain employs TRBV11-2 and TRBJ1-1, with 8 bases identical to TRBD1. With 6 bases clipped from V and 4 bases from J, the junction kept 4 bases outside the gene matches. There are 13 residues in the CDR3. Germline V lookup: CDR1 SGHAT, CDR2 FQNNGV. CDR3 DNA: TGTGCCAGCAGACTGGACAGGGCCACTGAAGCTTTCTTT. This gives the protein CASRLDRATEAFF.

The rearrangement uses TRBV19 and TRBJ2-2; D unclear. V gave up 5 bases and J gave up 6 bases, with 10 bases separating them. CDR3 length equals 13 residues. Germline loops: CDR1 LNHDA, CDR2 SQIVND (reference sequence). The CDR3 sequence: CASSGMSAGELFF. The CDR3 region has the DNA TGTGCCAGTAGTGGCATGTCCGCCGGGGAGCTGTTTTTT.

V usage is TRBV9 and J usage is TRBJ2-2, with a tentative D call TRBD2 (6 bases). CDR3 length: 15 residues. V was pared by 3 bases and J by 5 bases, with 14 bases between. CDR1 and CDR2 from the germline V gene are SGDLS and YYNGEE. CDR3 region: CASSEGSAGTGELFF. In DNA form, the CDR3 reads TGTGCCAGCAGCGAGGGGTCGGCGGGGACCGGGGAGCTGTTTTTT.

This clonotype came up many times. J is TRBJ1-2 and V is TRBV14, with D unclear. The germline V and J ends were trimmed by 8 bases and 0 bases, with 16 bases remaining between them. The germline V gene encodes CDR1 SGHDN and CDR2 FVKESK. The CDR3 consists of 15 residues. In DNA, the CDR3 is TGTGCCAGCTCGCCGGTGAGAAGTCCTAACTATGGCTACACCTTC. Translating it yields CASSPVRSPNYGYTF.

V and J are TRBV20-1 and TRBJ2-5; D might be TRBD2 (6 bases). This CDR3 region has 12 residues. CDR1 and CDR2 (germline): DFQATT, SNEGSKA (reference sequence). Trimming pared 7 bases from V and 2 bases from J, leaving 11 bases between. DNA of the CDR3: TGCAGTGTTCTTAGCGGACAAGAGACCCAGTACTTC. It specifies CSVLSGQETQYF.

This clonotype has ten or more counts. The chain links TRBV4-2 to TRBJ2-7; D is undetermined. The CDR3 is 15 residues long. Germline V gene lookup returns CDR1 LGHNA and CDR2 YNFKEQ. The V and J ends lost 0 bases and 3 bases respectively, with 12 bases between them. The CDR3 DNA is TGTGCCAGCAGCCAAGATCTGAGACACAGCTACGAGCAGTACTTC. Translated, it gives CASSQDLRHSYEQYF.

The J gene is TRBJ1-2, the V gene TRBV2; 10 bases line up with TRBD1. This CDR3 region has 14 residues. In germline, CDR1 is SNHLY, CDR2 FYNNEI. Trimming took 4 bases from V and 6 from J; bases not matched to a gene: 5. In DNA form, the CDR3 reads TGTGCCAGCAGTGGGGGGGACAGGGGAAATGGCTACACCTTC. The encoded protein is CASSGGDRGNGYTF. Looking up the rest from reference TRBV2 and TRBJ1-2 gives the full variable domain: EPEVTQTPSHQVTQMGQEVILRCVPISNHLYFYWYRQILGQKVEFLVSFYNNEISEKSEIFDDQFSVERPDGSNFTLKIRSTKLEDSAMYFCASSGGDRGNGYTFGSGTRLTVV.

V and J are TRBV6-5 and TRBJ2-7, with D unresolved. Germline V gene sequence: CDR1 MNHEY, CDR2 SVGAGI. The length of the CDR3 is 10 residues. V was pared by 5 bases and J by 6 bases, with 5 bases between. As DNA, the CDR3 is TGTGCCAGCAGTCCTACCGAGCAGTACTTC. This encodes CASSPTEQYF.

This chain links TRBV20-1 with TRBJ2-1; 11 bases are a match to TRBD2. V lost 2 bases and J lost 7; bases outside the gene matches: 4. The germline CDR1 and CDR2 sequences are DFQATT and SNEGSKA (reference sequence). The CDR3 loop spans 14 amino acids. CDR3: CSARSTSGGNEQFF. The CDR3 DNA sequence: TGCAGTGCTAGATCAACTAGCGGGGGTAATGAGCAGTTCTTC.

This clonotype was observed a single time. This clone may be a read error of a much larger clone one base away. This chain's CDR3 is CASSTDRGIATNEKLFF. The CDR3 DNA follows: TGTGCCAGCTCAACAGACAGGGGAATAGCTACTAATGAAAAACTGTTTTTT. The chain uses TRBV18 and TRBJ1-4; 8 bases map to TRBD1. Germline CDR1 KGHSH, CDR2 LQKENI. Trimming removed 5 bases from V and 2 bases from J; junction bases left unmatched: 10. The CDR3 totals 17 residues.